This T cell receptor (beta chain) was documented in a study of T-cell reconstitution after alpha-beta-depleted transplantation in children. V was cut by 2 bases and J by 0 bases, with 15 bases left in between. Germline V gives CDR1 SGHRS, CDR2 YFSETQ. There are 18 residues in the CDR3. This clonotype was seen at least ten times. TCRbeta library construction was performed incorporating unique molecular identifiers. TCRdb passed the PCR reads through MiXCR, listing each CDR3 protein once. The profile shows 150,000 to 200,000 distinct CDR3 sequences, more than 6.5% of them singletons. The chain links TRBV5-1 to TRBJ1-6; D remains ambiguous. The specimen was PBMCs from the stem cell graft donor, collected from the stem cell graft. This TCR derives from a human donor who donated a stem cell graft to a child with Wiskott-Aldrich syndrome. The CDR3 bases are TGCGCCAGCAGCTTTCAAGACCGTCTGAGCTCCTATAATTCACCCCTCCACTTT. Amino acids: CASSFQDRLSSYNSPLHF.